The 30 T cell receptor beta chains below come from one sample, sequenced in a study of beta chain features in type 1 diabetes (dated by TCRdb to between 2018 and 2020). The library came from the immunoSEQ multiplex PCR assay. The entire isolated RNA was reverse transcribed using the High Capacity cDNA Reverse Transcription Kit, and thus expressed TCRB transcripts were sequenced. TCRdb re-hosts the immuneACCESS table, in-frame sequences only. Its copies lack some clones; in the studies checked, an unresolved V gene accounts for under half of them, and the cause for the rest is not known. The sample data list over 300,000 clones, and 8% of these were observed just once. The ten largest clones capture less than 0.45% of the sample. The sequenced sample consisted of central memory CD4+ T cells from blood. The receptors come from a woman between 18 and 29 years old in good health.

The V call is TRBV7-2, the J call TRBJ2-7; 11 nucleotides match TRBD1. This CDR3 is 16 amino acids long. CDR1 is SGHTA, CDR2 FQGNSA, per germline. V gave up 3 bases and J gave up 6 bases; unmatched junction bases: 10. In DNA form, the CDR3 reads TGTGCCAGCAGCTTCCAATCCGGACAGGGGGCGCGCGAGCAGTACTTC. Encoded protein: CASSFQSGQGAREQYF.

This clone was counted only a few times. J is TRBJ2-2 and V is TRBV5-1; D is possibly TRBD2 (6 bases). The CDR3 covers 17 residues. The ends were cut back, 0 bases at V and 1 base at J, with 13 bases in the middle. CDR1 and CDR2 from the germline V gene are SGHRS and YFSETQ. For the CDR3, the DNA is TGCGCCAGCAGCTTGGCCGGAGGGACCGTGAACACCGGGGAGCTGTTTTTT. Translating gives CASSLAGGTVNTGELFF. Looking up the rest from reference TRBV5-1 and TRBJ2-2 gives the full variable domain: KAGVTQTPRYLIKTRGQQVTLSCSPISGHRSVSWYQQTPGQGLQFLFEYFSETQRNKGNFPGRFSGRQFSNSRSEMNVSTLELGDSALYLCASSLAGGTVNTGELFFGEGSRLTVL.

This clone has ten or more counts. At the DNA level, this CDR3 is encoded by other sequences in the same sample as well. The chain links TRBV5-1 to TRBJ2-7, with D tentatively TRBD1 (6 bases). This CDR3 comprises 14 residues. Germline CDR1 reads SGHRS; CDR2 reads YFSETQ. Trimming pared 2 bases from V and 2 bases from J, leaving 11 bases between. CDR3 sequence reads: CASSFQGPPYEQYF. The CDR3 DNA reads TGCGCCAGCAGCTTCCAGGGGCCCCCCTACGAGCAGTACTTC.

There are a few counts of this clone. This sequence joins TRBV29-1 and TRBJ2-2; 8 bases line up with TRBD1. V lost 3 bases, J lost 7 bases, and 4 bases stayed unmatched. Germline loops: CDR1 SQVTM, CDR2 ANQGSEA. The CDR3 contains 13 residues. The CDR3 sequence: CSVDRGRGGELFF. CDR3 coding DNA: TGCAGCGTTGACAGGGGGCGCGGCGGGGAGCTGTTTTTT.

V usage is TRBV28 and J usage is TRBJ1-2; 7 bases map to TRBD1. CDR3 length equals 14 residues. V lost 4 bases, J lost 0 bases, and 2 bases stayed unmatched. From germline, CDR1 is MDHEN and CDR2 SYDVKM. DNA for the CDR3: TGTGCCAGCAGTTCAGGGGGGGCTAACTATGGCTACACCTTC. Its protein is CASSSGGANYGYTF.

This clone has just a few counts. This chain links TRBV23-1 with TRBJ2-3; 10 bases fit TRBD2. TRBV23-1 is labeled an ORF, and its function is uncertain. V shed 1 base, J shed 5 bases, and the junction held 3 bases outside the gene matches. The CDR3 loop spans 15 amino acids. The CDR3 reads CASSQFTSGEDTQYF. In DNA, the CDR3 is TGCGCCAGCAGTCAATTTACTAGCGGGGAAGATACGCAGTATTTT.

The chain has TRBV7-2 and TRBJ2-5, with D perhaps TRBD1 (5 bases). Trimming stripped 5 bases from V and 3 bases from J, with 16 bases between. This CDR3 has 15 amino acids. From germline, CDR1 is SGHTA and CDR2 FQGNSA. Here the CDR3 DNA reads TGTGCCAGCAGCGGGGCAGGGATGGTAAAAGAGACCCAGTACTTC. Translation gives CASSGAGMVKETQYF.

The chain is built from TRBV6-6 and TRBJ1-1; no clear D. CDR1 is MNHNY, CDR2 SVGAGI, per germline (reference sequence). The germline V and J ends were trimmed by 2 bases and 7 bases, with 11 bases remaining between them. This CDR3 comprises 13 residues. The CDR3 sequence: CASSYPGSGEAFF. The CDR3 nucleotides read TGTGCCAGCAGTTACCCGGGGTCCGGTGAAGCTTTCTTT.

This clone was seen repeatedly, ten times or more. CDR3 nucleotide sequence: TGTGCCAGCAGTGAGGCAGGGAGAAGCAATGAGCAGTTCTTC. Amino acids: CASSEAGRSNEQFF. This sequence joins TRBV6-1 and TRBJ2-1, with D perhaps being TRBD1 or TRBD2 (5 bases each). The CDR3 sequence is 14 residues long. Germline CDR1 reads MNHNS; CDR2 reads SASEGT. Trimming took off 3 bases at V and 6 bases at J, with 12 bases between the two ends.

Only a few counts were recorded for this clone. The chain is built from TRBV7-9 and TRBJ2-7, with TRBD1 matching 7 bases. CDR3 length: 15 residues. Per the germline V gene, CDR1 is SEHNR and CDR2 is FQNEAQ (reference sequence). The trim removed 2 bases at V and 1 base at J, leaving 5 bases unmatched. The CDR3 region is CASSLNLGQSYEQYF. In nucleotides, the CDR3 is TGTGCCAGCAGCTTAAACTTGGGACAGTCCTACGAGCAGTACTTC.

This clone has a handful of counts. The V call is TRBV10-3, the J call TRBJ2-1; D is perhaps TRBD2 (5 bases). V was trimmed by 3 bases and J by 9 bases, leaving 15 bases between them. The CDR3 totals 14 residues. Germline assignment: CDR1 ENHRY and CDR2 SYGVKD. CDR3 sequence reads: CAISEATRLGEQFF. In nucleotides, the CDR3 is TGTGCCATCAGTGAAGCCACTAGGTTGGGTGAGCAGTTCTTC.

This chain links TRBV4-3 with TRBJ2-3; D uncertain. V lost 1 base, J lost 4 bases, and 9 bases lay in between. The CDR3 consists of 14 residues. CDR1 LGHNA and CDR2 YSLEER come from the germline V gene. The CDR3 DNA follows: TGCGCCAGCAGCCAAGTAGGGTACCCAGATACGCAGTATTTT. This sequence encodes CASSQVGYPDTQYF.

This clone was seen more than once but under ten times. The chain combines TRBV18 with TRBJ1-1, with 10 bases fitting TRBD1. The CDR3 length is 15 residues. CDR1 KGHSH and CDR2 LQKENI come from the germline V gene. The V and J ends lost 2 bases and 4 bases, in that order; junction bases with no gene match: 4. This CDR3 is CASSPTGQGGTEAFF. As DNA, the CDR3 is TGTGCCAGCTCACCAACAGGACAGGGGGGCACTGAAGCTTTCTTT.

V gene TRBV5-4 combines with J gene TRBJ1-1, with 7 bases that match TRBD1. V dropped 3 bases and J dropped 5; count of bases not matched to a gene: 10. CDR3 length equals 15 residues. In germline, CDR1 is SGHNT, CDR2 YYREEE (reference sequence). The DNA of the CDR3 is TGTGCCAGCAGCTCGCAAGACAGGGCCTGGACTGAAGCTTTCTTT. Protein: CASSSQDRAWTEAFF. Full variable domain (missing parts from reference TRBV5-4 and TRBJ1-1): ETGVTQSPTHLIKTRGQQVTLRCSSQSGHNTVSWYQQALGQGPQFIFQYYREEENGRGNFPPRFSGLQFPNYSSELNVNALELDDSALYLCASSSQDRAWTEAFFGQGTRLTVV.

This clone was counted between two and nine times. The chain couples TRBV19 to TRBJ2-1; 9 bases fit TRBD1. CDR3 length: 16 residues. The germline CDR1 and CDR2 sequences are LNHDA and SQIVND (reference sequence). Trimming at V came to 2 bases and at J to 6 bases, leaving 8 bases not matched to a gene. The CDR3 here is CASSISGTGKFNEQFF. The CDR3 nucleotides are TGTGCCAGTAGTATAAGCGGGACAGGGAAATTCAATGAGCAGTTCTTC.

The sample holds a few counts of this clone. The gene calls are TRBV7-2 and TRBJ2-5; D not resolved. Trimming left V 3 bases short and J 0 bases short, with 8 bases between. From germline, CDR1 is SGHTA and CDR2 FQGNSA. The CDR3 contains 14 residues. The CDR3 DNA follows: TGTGCCAGCAGCTTTCAGAAATACCAAGAGACCCAGTACTTC. It encodes CASSFQKYQETQYF. The full variable domain, rest sourced from reference TRBV7-2 and TRBJ2-5, is GAGVSQSPSNKVTEKGKDVELRCDPISGHTALYWYRQSLGQGLEFLIYFQGNSAPDKSGLPSDRFSAERTGGSVSTLTIQRTQQEDSAVYLCASSFQKYQETQYFGPGTRLLVL.

The V and J genes are TRBV5-4 and TRBJ2-2; 13 bases map to TRBD2. V lost 4 bases and J lost 2; bases outside the gene matches: 2. The length of the CDR3 is 16 residues. Germline lookup yields CDR1 SGHNT and CDR2 YYREEE (reference sequence). The CDR3: CASSQGLAGNTGELFF. In nucleotides, the CDR3 is TGTGCCAGCAGCCAGGGACTAGCGGGAAACACCGGGGAGCTGTTTTTT.

The chain carries TRBV29-1 and TRBJ2-1; the D gene could be TRBD1 or TRBD2 (6 bases each). The V end lost 8 bases, the J end lost 5 bases, and 13 bases lay between the germline ends. The V gene's germline CDR1 is SQVTM and CDR2 ANQGSEA. This CDR3 region has 12 residues. CDR3 sequence: CSLRGDHNEQFF. The CDR3 region has the DNA TGCAGCCTGAGGGGGGACCACAATGAGCAGTTCTTC.

The gene calls are TRBV27 and TRBJ2-2; the D is unclear. The CDR3 has 14 amino acids. The V and J ends lost 7 bases and 0 bases respectively, with 9 bases between them. Per the germline V gene, CDR1 is MNHEY and CDR2 is SMNVEV (reference sequence). CDR3 in DNA: TGTGCCAGCATGCGGTTAGCGAACACCGGGGAGCTGTTTTTT. This gives the protein CASMRLANTGELFF.

The rearrangement uses TRBV5-1 and TRBJ2-1; tentatively, D is TRBD2 (6 bases). V lost 0 bases, J lost 5 bases, and 18 bases lay in between. The CDR3 has 17 residues. Germline-derived CDR1 and CDR2 are SGHRS and YFSETQ. Here the CDR3 DNA reads TGCGCCAGCAGCTTGGGATTCCCCGCCAGCGGGCACAATGAGCAGTTCTTC. It specifies CASSLGFPASGHNEQFF.

The CDR3 DNA reads TGTGCCAGCTCACCAGGTTTCAGGGGCGCAGAGACCCAGTACTTC. Residues: CASSPGFRGAETQYF. V and J are TRBV18 and TRBJ2-5, with D tentatively TRBD1 (6 bases). CDR3 length equals 15 residues. Trimming pared 2 bases from V and 4 bases from J, leaving 14 bases between. Germline CDR1 KGHSH, CDR2 LQKENI.

The sample holds many counts of this clone. The chain has TRBV5-1 and TRBJ2-1, with TRBD1 as a possible D gene (6 bases). Germline CDR1 reads SGHRS; CDR2 reads YFSETQ. Trimming pared 0 bases from V and 5 bases from J, leaving 15 bases between. The CDR3 is 16 residues long. Here the CDR3 DNA reads TGCGCCAGCAGCTTGGAGTGGCAGGGGTGGAACAATGAGCAGTTCTTC. This sequence encodes CASSLEWQGWNNEQFF. The complete variable domain, with remaining parts taken from reference TRBV5-1 and TRBJ2-1, reads KAGVTQTPRYLIKTRGQQVTLSCSPISGHRSVSWYQQTPGQGLQFLFEYFSETQRNKGNFPGRFSGRQFSNSRSEMNVSTLELGDSALYLCASSLEWQGWNNEQFFGPGTRLTVL.

V gene TRBV29-1 combines with J gene TRBJ1-5, with D uncertain. Trimming stripped 4 bases from V and 5 bases from J, with 6 bases between. In germline, CDR1 is SQVTM, CDR2 ANQGSEA. CDR3 size: 11 residues. The CDR3: CSVGGDQPQHF. Here the CDR3 DNA reads TGCAGCGTTGGTGGCGATCAGCCCCAGCATTTT.

The chain links TRBV15 to TRBJ1-4; TRBD1 matches 7 bases. The CDR3 is 16 residues long. Losses at the gene ends were 0 bases for V and 11 bases for J; bases not matched to a gene: 12. In germline, CDR1 is LNHNV, CDR2 YYDKDF (reference sequence). This CDR3 reads CATSRDDVGQGVKLFF. The CDR3 coding sequence is TGTGCCACCAGCAGAGATGACGTGGGGCAGGGGGTGAAACTGTTTTTT.

The CDR3 bases are TGTGCCAGCTCACTCTCCAGTGAGAGTGAGCAGTTCTTC. This encodes CASSLSSESEQFF. The gene calls are TRBV18 and TRBJ2-1, with no clear D. V lost 4 bases and J 9 bases, leaving 13 bases between the germline ends. There are 13 residues in the CDR3. The germline V gene encodes CDR1 KGHSH and CDR2 LQKENI. The complete variable domain, with remaining parts taken from reference TRBV18 and TRBJ2-1, reads NAGVMQNPRHLVRRRGQEARLRCSPMKGHSHVYWYRQLPEEGLKFMVYLQKENIIDESGMPKERFSAEFPKEGPSILRIQQVVRGDSAAYFCASSLSSESEQFFGPGTRLTVL.

This clone was seen a handful of times. The V and J genes are TRBV7-2 and TRBJ2-1; D may be TRBD1 (6 bases). V lost 0 bases and J lost 2, with 8 bases in between. CDR1 and CDR2 from the germline V gene are SGHTA and FQGNSA. The CDR3 extends over 15 amino acids. The CDR3 bases are TGTGCCAGCAGCTTAGCGACAGGCACCTACAATGAGCAGTTCTTC. Its translation is CASSLATGTYNEQFF.

This clone was counted a few times. This rearrangement joins TRBV4-2 to TRBJ1-2; TRBD1 might be the D (5 bases). The germline gives CDR1 LGHNA, CDR2 YNFKEQ. The CDR3 length is 16 residues. The ends were cut back, 0 bases at V and 5 bases at J, with 16 bases in the middle. This CDR3 reads CASSQDSTQGWYGYTF. The CDR3 nucleotides are TGTGCCAGCAGCCAAGATTCGACTCAGGGCTGGTATGGCTACACCTTC.

Many counts were recorded for this clone. This chain connects TRBV4-1 to TRBJ2-7; 7 positions match TRBD2. Germline CDR1 is MGHRA and CDR2 is YSYEKL. V lost 0 bases, J lost 4 bases, and 6 bases stayed unmatched. The CDR3 runs to 15 residues. CDR3 nucleotides: TGCGCCAGCAGCCAAGATGAAGCGGGGCTTTACGAGCAGTACTTC. This encodes CASSQDEAGLYEQYF.

The chain has TRBV27 and TRBJ2-7; 10 bases line up with TRBD1. Germline V gene data show CDR1 as MNHEY and CDR2 as SMNVEV (reference sequence). This CDR3 has 16 residues. Trimming took 3 bases from V and 4 from J; bases not matched to a gene: 9. CDR3 region: CASSFRATGGRYEQYF. In nucleotides, the CDR3 is TGTGCCAGCAGTTTCCGCGCGACAGGGGGCCGGTACGAGCAGTACTTC.

This clone appeared a few times. V usage is TRBV28 and J usage is TRBJ2-1; 8 bases map to TRBD2. This CDR3 contains 16 residues. In germline, CDR1 is MDHEN, CDR2 SYDVKM. The trim removed 4 bases at V and 1 base at J, leaving 6 bases unmatched. The CDR3 DNA follows: TGTGCCAGCAGTTCGAGCGGGAGTTGGTCCTACAATGAGCAGTTCTTC. Translating gives CASSSSGSWSYNEQFF.